The 29 T cell receptor beta chains below come from one sample, sequenced in a study of T cell changes during pregnancy in multiple sclerosis. Data came from immunoSEQ multiplex PCR; TCRdb stores just in-frame clones and leaves some out. The table includes around 40,000 clones, more than 85% detected once. The sequenced sample was CD8+ T cells from peripheral blood mononuclear cells, obtained in the third trimester of pregnancy. These receptors came from a female donor with multiple sclerosis, enrolled in a pregnancy study.

The chain joins TRBV4-3 to TRBJ2-2; 7 positions match TRBD1. The CDR3 is 15 residues long. Germline V gene data show CDR1 as LGHNA and CDR2 as YSLEER. V lost 1 base, J lost 1 base, and 0 bases stayed unmatched. The CDR3 sequence: CASSQGTGNTGELFF. Written as DNA, the CDR3 is TGCGCCAGCAGCCAAGGGACAGGGAACACCGGGGAGCTGTTTTTT.

The chain couples TRBV28 to TRBJ2-7; tentatively, D is TRBD1 (7 bases). Germline lookup yields CDR1 MDHEN and CDR2 SYDVKM. Deletions cut 3 bases from V and 1 base from J, with 13 bases between. This CDR3 comprises 15 residues. The CDR3 bases are TGTGCCAGCAGTTTTGCAGGGGGAGGATCCTACGAGCAGTACTTC. Its translation: CASSFAGGGSYEQYF.

Notes on this clone: This same CDR3 is encoded by further DNA sequences in the sample. V and J are TRBV29-1 and TRBJ1-3; 7 bases match TRBD1. The CDR3 consists of 14 residues. The V gene's germline CDR1 is SQVTM and CDR2 ANQGSEA. The J segment lost 1 base and the V segment lost 7 bases, leaving 7 bases of the junction unmatched. In nucleotides, the CDR3 is TGCAGCGCTGTCCCGGGACAGTCTGGAAACACCATATATTTT. This encodes CSAVPGQSGNTIYF.

The genes are TRBV19 and TRBJ2-2, with D maybe TRBD2 (5 bases). From germline, CDR1 is LNHDA and CDR2 SQIVND (reference sequence). Trimming shortened V by 8 bases and J by 5 bases, and 15 bases separated the two germline ends. CDR3 length: 14 amino acids. CDR3 nucleotide sequence: TGTGCCAGTGAGTCCCTTAGGGAGACCGGGGAGCTGTTTTTT. The encoded protein is CASESLRETGELFF.

This rearrangement joins TRBV27 to TRBJ2-1; 15 nucleotides agree with TRBD2. This CDR3 has 17 residues. Germline CDR1 and CDR2: MNHEY and SMNVEV (reference sequence). With V trimmed by 3 bases and J by 7 bases, 7 bases remained unmatched. The CDR3 region has the DNA TGTGCCAGCAGTTTGCGGACTAGCGGGAGGGCCCGTAATGAGCAGTTCTTC. Translating it yields CASSLRTSGRARNEQFF.

This rearrangement joins TRBV4-3 to TRBJ2-5, with TRBD2 identical over 7 bases. V was clipped by 1 base and J by 9 bases; unmatched bases: 8. The length of the CDR3 is 14 residues. CDR1 LGHNA and CDR2 YSLEER come from the germline V gene. CDR3 sequence reads: CASSQAPGGRAQYF. CDR3 nucleotide sequence: TGCGCCAGCAGCCAAGCCCCTGGGGGGAGGGCCCAGTACTTC.

The rearrangement uses TRBV5-1 and TRBJ2-1; the match to TRBD2 covers 9 bases. The V and J ends lost 3 bases and 7 bases, in that order; junction bases with no gene match: 8. This CDR3 has 15 amino acids. Germline V gives CDR1 SGHRS, CDR2 YFSETQ. The DNA for the CDR3 is TGCGCCAGCAGCTGGCGGGAGGGCCCCCTAAATGAGCAGTTCTTC. It yields the protein CASSWREGPLNEQFF.

The chain carries TRBV29-1 and TRBJ2-7; TRBD2 matches at 11 bases. CDR1 and CDR2 from the germline V gene are SQVTM and ANQGSEA. The CDR3 consists of 15 residues. V lost 4 bases to trimming and J lost 2 bases; unmatched junction nucleotides: 7. The CDR3 spells CSVVGGLAEPYEQYF. The CDR3, as DNA: TGCAGCGTTGTTGGGGGACTAGCGGAACCCTACGAGCAGTACTTC.

This chain links TRBV27 with TRBJ2-1; TRBD1 matches at 11 bases. The CDR3 runs to 16 residues. Per germline, CDR1 MNHEY and CDR2 SMNVEV (reference sequence). With 4 bases clipped from V and 3 bases from J, the junction kept 5 bases outside the gene matches. CDR3 region: CASSSFGTGGYNEQFF. The DNA of the CDR3 is TGTGCCAGCAGTTCATTCGGGACAGGGGGCTACAATGAGCAGTTCTTC.

The chain joins TRBV27 to TRBJ1-4; maybe TRBD1 (5 bases). Trimming stripped 4 bases from V and 0 bases from J, with 6 bases between. Germline CDR1 MNHEY, CDR2 SMNVEV (reference sequence). This CDR3 is 14 amino acids long. In DNA form, the CDR3 reads TGTGCCAGCAGTTCGGGGGCAACTAATGAAAAACTGTTTTTT. Protein: CASSSGATNEKLFF.

The chain links TRBV4-1 to TRBJ2-2; 10 positions agree with TRBD2. This CDR3 is built from 17 residues. V shed 3 bases, J shed 0 bases, and the junction held 4 bases outside the gene matches. Germline-derived CDR1 and CDR2 are MGHRA and YSYEKL. For the CDR3, the DNA is TGCGCCAGCAGCCAGTTTACTAGCGGGACGAACACCGGGGAGCTGTTTTTT. The encoded protein is CASSQFTSGTNTGELFF.

J is TRBJ1-1 and V is TRBV19; maybe TRBD1 (5 bases). CDR3 length equals 15 residues. V dropped 5 bases and J dropped 1 base, with 14 bases sitting between them. Germline values: CDR1 LNHDA, CDR2 SQIVND (reference sequence). The CDR3 bases are TGTGCCAGTAGTCCAATGGGACTCACGAACACTGAAGCTTTCTTT. Its protein product is CASSPMGLTNTEAFF.

This sequence joins TRBV19 and TRBJ2-7, with 12 bases fitting TRBD2. The trim removed 5 bases at V and 4 bases at J, leaving 3 bases unmatched. Germline CDR1 is LNHDA and CDR2 is SQIVND (reference sequence). This CDR3 region has 14 residues. The DNA for the CDR3 is TGTGCCAGTAGTCCCGGGACTAGCGGGTACGAGCAGTACTTC. This sequence encodes CASSPGTSGYEQYF.

The chain couples TRBV11-2 to TRBJ2-7, with D uncertain. Trimming pared 0 bases from V and 4 bases from J, leaving 16 bases between. Per the germline V gene, CDR1 is SGHAT and CDR2 is FQNNGV. The CDR3 consists of 16 residues. The CDR3 nucleotides read TGTGCCAGCAGCTTAGATTCCCTAGTTGGAACATACGAGCAGTACTTC. As protein: CASSLDSLVGTYEQYF.

The CDR3 spells CASRTSGRADEQFF. CDR3 in DNA: TGCGCCAGCAGAACTAGCGGGAGGGCCGATGAGCAGTTCTTC. V gene TRBV5-1 combines with J gene TRBJ2-1; 13 positions agree with TRBD2. This CDR3 has 14 amino acids. Germline CDR1 SGHRS, CDR2 YFSETQ. After removal of 5 bases from V and 8 bases from J, the junction contained 4 bases not matched to a gene.

On this clone: Other nucleotide sequences from this sample produce the same CDR3. The chain is built from TRBV5-4 and TRBJ2-7; no firm D call. The V gene lost 3 bases and the J gene lost 1 base, with 2 bases spanning the gap. This CDR3 has 11 residues. Germline V gene data show CDR1 as SGHNT and CDR2 as YYREEE (reference sequence). The DNA of the CDR3 is TGTGCCAGCAGCTCGTCCTACGAGCAGTACTTC. It yields the protein CASSSSYEQYF.

The rearrangement joins TRBV2 to TRBJ2-1, with 12 bases lining up with TRBD2. The CDR3 totals 16 residues. The germline V gene has CDR1 SNHLY and CDR2 FYNNEI. Unmatched junction bases numbered 7, after V lost 8 bases and J lost 2 bases. As DNA, the CDR3 is TGTGCCAGCGCTAGCGGGAGGGCCGAAACCTACAATGAGCAGTTCTTC. Its protein is CASASGRAETYNEQFF. The full variable domain, with the rest looked up from reference TRBV2 and TRBJ2-1, is EPEVTQTPSHQVTQMGQEVILRCVPISNHLYFYWYRQILGQKVEFLVSFYNNEISEKSEIFDDQFSVERPDGSNFTLKIRSTKLEDSAMYFCASASGRAETYNEQFFGPGTRLTVL.

In DNA, the CDR3 is TGTGCCAGCAGCGAGGGAGCGCTTGAAGCTTTCTTT. It codes for CASSEGALEAFF. V and J are TRBV7-9 and TRBJ1-1; D is ambiguous. The V gene lost 5 bases and the J gene lost 7 bases, with 11 bases spanning the gap. The CDR3 has 12 residues. Germline V gene lookup returns CDR1 SEHNR and CDR2 FQNEAQ (reference sequence).

The chain employs TRBV27 and TRBJ2-1; possibly TRBD1 for D (7 bases). Per the germline V gene, CDR1 is MNHEY and CDR2 is SMNVEV (reference sequence). Trimming cost V 11 bases and J 3 bases, with 20 bases left between them. The CDR3 loop spans 15 amino acids. Here the CDR3 reads CASRGAGQYYNEQFF. For the CDR3, the DNA is TGTGCCTCCCGTGGGGCGGGACAGTACTACAATGAGCAGTTCTTC.

Points on this clone: The same CDR3 can be traced to other DNA sequences in this sample. The chain has TRBV14 and TRBJ2-7; 14 nucleotides align to TRBD2. The junction had 3 bases not matched to a gene; V was cut back by 4 bases and J by 4 bases. The CDR3 spans 15 residues. Germline V gene data show CDR1 as SGHDN and CDR2 as FVKESK. The CDR3 bases are TGTGCCAGCAGCCTGACTAGCGGGAGGGGTTACGAGCAGTACTTC. It translates to CASSLTSGRGYEQYF.

This sequence joins TRBV29-1 and TRBJ2-7; D is unclear. Germline values: CDR1 SQVTM, CDR2 ANQGSEA. The CDR3 is 13 residues long. The V end was cut by 4 bases, the J end by 0 bases, with 10 bases between. CDR3 sequence: CSVVVDSSYEQYF. DNA of the CDR3: TGCAGCGTTGTGGTAGACTCCTCCTACGAGCAGTACTTC.

This sequence joins TRBV6-5 and TRBJ2-3, with 8 positions matching TRBD2. The J segment lost 5 bases and the V segment lost 5 bases, leaving 9 bases of the junction unmatched. Germline V CDR1 and CDR2: MNHEY, SVGAGI. The CDR3 contains 15 residues. Here the CDR3 DNA reads TGTGCCAGCAGTCCCCCCGGGAGGGCTGGAGATACGCAGTATTTT. Translating it yields CASSPPGRAGDTQYF.

V usage is TRBV27 and J usage is TRBJ2-7, with D perhaps matching TRBD2 (6 bases). Looked up from germline, CDR1 is MNHEY and CDR2 is SMNVEV (reference sequence). Trimming pared 8 bases from V and 7 bases from J, leaving 21 bases between. This CDR3 spans 14 amino acids. The chain's CDR3 is CASALGSAGREQYF. The CDR3 region has the DNA TGTGCCAGCGCGCTGGGGTCCGCGGGAAGGGAGCAGTACTTC.

This clone has a single count. The chain couples TRBV11-1 to TRBJ2-7; TRBD2 aligns across 10 bases. Germline assignment: CDR1 SGHAT and CDR2 FQDESV (reference sequence). This CDR3 has 14 amino acids. V was clipped by 3 bases and J by 2 bases; unmatched bases: 1. This chain's CDR3 is CASSFTSGAYEQYF. For the CDR3, the DNA is TGTGCCAGCAGCTTCACTAGCGGGGCCTACGAGCAGTACTTC.

V is TRBV11-2 and J is TRBJ2-7; a possible D gene is TRBD1 (5 bases). The CDR3 covers 13 residues. The V gene lost 2 bases and the J gene lost 6 bases, with 11 bases spanning the gap. The germline V gene has CDR1 SGHAT and CDR2 FQNNGV. The CDR3 DNA reads as TGTGCCAGCAGCTTATCAGGGTCGGTCGAGCAGTACTTC. Amino acid sequence: CASSLSGSVEQYF.

This clone is medium-sized in the sample. The chain uses TRBV6-1 and TRBJ2-7, with D perhaps TRBD1 (6 bases). The length of the CDR3 is 13 residues. V gave up 6 bases and J gave up 6 bases, with 15 bases separating them. Germline V gives CDR1 MNHNS, CDR2 SASEGT. CDR3 in amino acids: CASSLQGELEQYF. CDR3 bases: TGTGCCAGCAGCCTACAGGGAGAGCTCGAGCAGTACTTC.

The CDR3 bases are TGCGCCAGCAGTGAGTCTCAGGGGGCGAGAAATGAGCAGTTCTTC. The encoded protein is CASSESQGARNEQFF. The rearrangement uses TRBV10-2 and TRBJ2-1, with 8 bases that match TRBD1. CDR1 is WSHSY, CDR2 SAAADI, per germline. Trimming cost V 0 bases and J 7 bases; bases outside gene matches: 5. CDR3 size: 15 residues.

This chain links TRBV19 with TRBJ1-1; D might be TRBD1 (5 bases). The CDR3 is 11 residues long. The germline CDR1 and CDR2 sequences are LNHDA and SQIVND (reference sequence). V lost 7 bases and J lost 7, with 10 bases in between. The CDR3 bases are TGTGCCAGTACCGCGGGGCTTGAAGCTTTCTTT. It encodes CASTAGLEAFF.

This chain uses TRBV28 with TRBJ2-7; 12 nucleotides agree with TRBD2. The CDR3 runs 15 residues. Trimming took 5 bases from V and 2 from J; bases not matched to a gene: 4. Germline loops: CDR1 MDHEN, CDR2 SYDVKM. This chain's CDR3 is CASSQTSGSTYEQYF. In DNA, the CDR3 is TGTGCCAGCAGTCAGACTAGCGGGAGCACCTACGAGCAGTACTTC.